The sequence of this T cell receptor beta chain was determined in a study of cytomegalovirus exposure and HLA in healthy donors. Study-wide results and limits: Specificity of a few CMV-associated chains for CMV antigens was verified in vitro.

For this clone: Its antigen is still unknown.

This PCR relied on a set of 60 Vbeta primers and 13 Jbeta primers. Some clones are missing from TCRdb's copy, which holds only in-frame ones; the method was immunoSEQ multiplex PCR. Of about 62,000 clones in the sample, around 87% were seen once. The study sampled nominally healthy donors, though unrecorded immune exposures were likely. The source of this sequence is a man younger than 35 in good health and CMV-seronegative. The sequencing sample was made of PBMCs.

CDR3 bases: TGCGCCAGCAGCTCAAACCGGGGGATAGGGTCTGGCTACACCTTC. It encodes CASSSNRGIGSGYTF. V gene TRBV5-1 combines with J gene TRBJ1-2; a weak D match, TRBD1 (5 bases). There are 15 residues in the CDR3. Trimming removed 3 bases from V and 7 bases from J, with 19 bases in between. Germline values: CDR1 SGHRS, CDR2 YFSETQ.